This T cell receptor beta chain was sequenced in a study of PD-L1 blockade in urothelial cancer. As to time point: peripheral blood 6 weeks after treatment start. CDR3 length equals 14 residues. V lost 4 bases and J lost 2; bases outside the gene matches: 4. From germline, CDR1 is MDHEN and CDR2 SYDVKM. Each PCR reaction had synthetic TCR analog templates spiked into it. Libraries were prepared by immunoSEQ multiplex PCR; TCRdb keeps only in-frame clonotypes and omits some of them. The sample shows approximately 120,000 clones, about 82% of them seen only once. Source: PBMCs, taken around atezolizumab (anti-PD-L1) treatment. This TCR came from a man aged 50 to 59 with urothelial cancer. This chain joins TRBV28 and TRBJ2-7; TRBD1 agrees at 8 bases. The CDR3 coding sequence is TGTGCCAGCAGTTCGGGACAGGCCCCCTACGAGCAGTACTTC. As protein: CASSSGQAPYEQYF.